This T cell receptor beta chain was recovered during a study of post-analysis software for immune sequencing data. The CDR3 covers 16 residues. Germline CDR1 and CDR2: MNHEY and SVGEGT. V was clipped by 6 bases and J by 1 base, with 16 bases between them. General study points: Controls showed lower frequencies than patients for roughly five TRBV segments, and TRBV5-6, TRBV5-1 and TRBV20-1 were among these.

Libraries were made from TCR beta cDNA, and they carried unique molecular identifiers. TCRdb reanalysed the PCR reads using MiXCR and keeps one entry per CDR3 protein. This sample carries about 160,000 distinct CDR3 sequences, roughly 34% of them seen once, and the ten largest clones take approximately 30%. Concerning this clonotype: Antigen: not known.

The sample consisted of blood, taken after autologous hematopoietic stem cell transplantation. The receptor was isolated from a girl aged 10-17 years with multiple sclerosis. V is TRBV6-2 or TRBV6-3 and J is TRBJ1-5; D possibly corresponds to TRBD1 (6 bases). DNA for the CDR3: TGTGCCAGCAGACGAGACACAGGGAAAAGCAATCAGCCCCAGCATTTT. Translation gives CASRRDTGKSNQPQHF.